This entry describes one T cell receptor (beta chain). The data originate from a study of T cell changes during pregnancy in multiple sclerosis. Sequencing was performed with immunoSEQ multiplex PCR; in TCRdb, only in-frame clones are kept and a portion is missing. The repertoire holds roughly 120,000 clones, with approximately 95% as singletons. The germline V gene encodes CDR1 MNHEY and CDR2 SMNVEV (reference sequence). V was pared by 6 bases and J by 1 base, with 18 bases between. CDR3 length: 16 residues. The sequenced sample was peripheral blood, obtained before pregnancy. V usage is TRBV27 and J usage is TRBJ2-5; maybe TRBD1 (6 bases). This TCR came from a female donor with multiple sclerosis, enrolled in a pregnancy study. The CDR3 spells CASRGKRTEIQETQYF. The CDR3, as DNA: TGTGCCAGCAGAGGAAAAAGGACAGAGATCCAAGAGACCCAGTACTTC.